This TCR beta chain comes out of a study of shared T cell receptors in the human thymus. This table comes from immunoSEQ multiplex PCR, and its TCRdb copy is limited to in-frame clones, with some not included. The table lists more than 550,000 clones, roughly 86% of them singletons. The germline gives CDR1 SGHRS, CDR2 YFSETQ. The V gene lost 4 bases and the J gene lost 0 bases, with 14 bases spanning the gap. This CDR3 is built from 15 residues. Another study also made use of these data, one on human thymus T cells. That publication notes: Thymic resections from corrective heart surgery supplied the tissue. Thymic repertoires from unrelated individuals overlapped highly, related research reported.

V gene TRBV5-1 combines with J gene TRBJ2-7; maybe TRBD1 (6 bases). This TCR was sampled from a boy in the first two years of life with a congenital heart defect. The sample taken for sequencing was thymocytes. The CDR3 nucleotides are TGCGCCAGCAGCGGACGGACAGCCAGCTCCTACGAGCAGTACTTC. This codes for CASSGRTASSYEQYF.